One and the same sample provided the 31 T cell receptor beta chains below, sequenced in a study of molecular identifiers for immune sequencing clone quantification. TCRdb reprocessed the PCR reads with MiXCR, giving one entry per CDR3 protein. This table has some 580,000 distinct CDR3 sequences, about 25% appearing once. Source material: naive CD8+ T cells from blood, with Jurkat cell RNA spiked in. As for subset: FACS-sorted CD8+CD4-CCR7+CD45RA+ naive T cells. These receptors were taken from a human donor in good health. Some libraries in this study had Jurkat cell RNA spiked in.

This clonotype was seen more than once but under ten times. The chain links TRBV27 to TRBJ1-5; the D gene is possibly TRBD1 (6 bases). V dropped 5 bases and J dropped 6 bases, with 17 bases sitting between them. The CDR3 has 15 amino acids. Germline CDR1 MNHEY, CDR2 SMNVEV (reference sequence). CDR3 coding DNA: TGTGCCAGCAGTCTAGGGGGGTTTCAAGGTCAGCCCCAGCATTTT. It encodes CASSLGGFQGQPQHF.

Note on this clonotype: This clone may be a read error of a much larger clone one base away. This chain joins TRBV7-9 and TRBJ2-3, with 8 bases identical to TRBD2. Germline values: CDR1 SEHNR, CDR2 FQNEAQ (reference sequence). The CDR3 covers 15 residues. Written as DNA, the CDR3 is TGTGCCAGCAGCTTTATAAGCGGGGGACCAGATCCGCAGTATTTT. Protein product: CASSFISGGPDPQYF.

This clonotype appeared many times. This chain links TRBV28 with TRBJ2-7, with TRBD2 identical over 8 bases. Germline assignment: CDR1 MDHEN and CDR2 SYDVKM. This CDR3 comprises 14 residues. The trim removed 10 bases at V and 0 bases at J, leaving 8 bases unmatched. As DNA, the CDR3 is TGTGCCACCTACCGGGAGGGCCCCTCCTACGAGCAGTACTTC. This gives the protein CATYREGPSYEQYF.

Concerning this clonotype itself: A single base separates this from a much larger clone, so it may be a read error. The chain recombines TRBV10-3 with TRBJ1-1, with D hard to call. From germline, CDR1 is ENHRY and CDR2 SYGVKD. The CDR3 is 11 amino acids. This CDR3 reads CAICERAEAFF. In nucleotides, the CDR3 is TGTGCCATCTGTGAGAGAGCTGAAGCTTTCTTT.

A few counts support this clonotype. One end of the junction is discordant with germline, which a read error may explain. In DNA form, the CDR3 reads TGCGGCGTTGAAGTCTCGCTAGATTACAATGAGCAGTTCTTC. Translated, it gives CGVEVSLDYNEQFF. This chain connects TRBV29-1 to TRBJ2-1; D is unclear. Per the germline V gene, CDR1 is SQVTM and CDR2 is ANQGSEA. The CDR3 runs to 14 residues.

On this clonotype: An end of the junction differs from the germline gene, which may be a read error. The chain employs TRBV27 and TRBJ1-5; D gene unclear. The CDR3 length is 16 residues. Germline V gene data show CDR1 as MNHEY and CDR2 as SMNVEV (reference sequence). CDR3 bases: TGTGCTAGCAGTTTCTCACCCTGGGGTAGCAATCAGCCCCAGCATTTT. Translated: CASSFSPWGSNQPQHF.

This clonotype occurred many times. This chain joins TRBV28 and TRBJ2-7; D not certain. Germline values: CDR1 MDHEN, CDR2 SYDVKM. This CDR3 is built from 17 residues. Trimming cost V 5 bases and J 0 bases, with 20 bases left between them. The CDR3 region is CASSPPPSRPLSYEQYF. The CDR3 DNA follows: TGTGCCAGCAGTCCACCCCCTTCGCGGCCCCTCTCCTACGAGCAGTACTTC. The whole variable domain, remainder taken from reference TRBV28 and TRBJ2-7, is DVKVTQSSRYLVKRTGEKVFLECVQDMDHENMFWYRQDPGLGLRLIYFSYDVKMKEKGDIPEGYSVSREKKERFSLILESASTNQTSMYLCASSPPPSRPLSYEQYFGPGTRLTVT.

There are many counts of this clonotype. V is TRBV28 and J is TRBJ2-7, with D tentatively TRBD1 (6 bases). The CDR3 runs 13 residues. V was clipped by 11 bases and J by 4 bases, with 18 bases between them. Looked up from germline, CDR1 is MDHEN and CDR2 is SYDVKM. CDR3 sequence: CAGRQDGGYEQYF. Written as DNA, the CDR3 is TGTGCCGGAAGACAGGATGGAGGATACGAGCAGTACTTC.

This chain uses TRBV9 with TRBJ2-5; 8 bases are shared with TRBD2. Germline V gene lookup returns CDR1 SGDLS and CDR2 YYNGEE. The CDR3 totals 15 residues. V gave up 0 bases and J gave up 1 base; unmatched junction bases: 2. CDR3 sequence: CASSVGGGPQETQYF. CDR3 DNA: TGTGCCAGCAGCGTAGGCGGGGGGCCCCAAGAGACCCAGTACTTC.

This clonotype was counted between two and nine times. The rearrangement uses TRBV19 and TRBJ2-7; perhaps D is TRBD1 or TRBD2 (5 bases each). The CDR3 contains 13 residues. Trimming pared 5 bases from V and 6 bases from J, leaving 14 bases between. CDR1 is LNHDA, CDR2 SQIVND, per germline (reference sequence). The CDR3 coding sequence is TGTGCCAGTAGTCGTGGGGGTTTTCGCGAGCAGTACTTC. It codes for CASSRGGFREQYF.

As for this clonotype: Germline and junction disagree at one end, which may indicate a read error. The genes are TRBV6-6 and TRBJ2-3, with 8 bases that match TRBD2. Germline V lookup: CDR1 MNHNY, CDR2 SVGAGI (reference sequence). The CDR3 sequence is 17 residues long. CDR3 sequence: CASSWLAGGPRTDTQCF. DNA of the CDR3: TGTGCCAGCAGCTGGCTAGCGGGCGGTCCTCGCACAGATACGCAGTGTTTT.

This clonotype was counted ten times or more. Written as DNA, the CDR3 is TGTGCCAGCAGTTTATGGACTAGCAAAAACATTCAGTACTTC. Translated: CASSLWTSKNIQYF. The chain couples TRBV28 to TRBJ2-4; tentatively, D is TRBD2 (6 bases). Trimming removed 0 bases at V and 3 bases at J, with 6 bases between. Germline V gene data show CDR1 as MDHEN and CDR2 as SYDVKM. This CDR3 has 14 residues.

This clonotype came up many times. V gene TRBV30 combines with J gene TRBJ2-7; 7 bases are a match to TRBD2. V lost 5 bases to trimming and J lost 7 bases; unmatched junction nucleotides: 8. The CDR3 has 12 amino acids. Germline V gene lookup returns CDR1 GTSNPN and CDR2 SVGIG (reference sequence). CDR3 region: CAWEGGGGEQYF. Here the CDR3 DNA reads TGTGCCTGGGAGGGCGGGGGAGGAGAGCAGTACTTC.

This clonotype was seen ten or more times. The chain has TRBV19 and TRBJ1-1; D is possibly TRBD1 (6 bases). The CDR3 runs to 14 residues. V shed 3 bases and J shed 6 bases, with 14 bases lying between them. Germline V gene sequence: CDR1 LNHDA, CDR2 SQIVND (reference sequence). The CDR3 coding sequence is TGTGCCAGTAGTATCGGGGGCAAGTATTCTGAAGCTTTCTTT. Its translation: CASSIGGKYSEAFF.

This clonotype was recorded at least ten times. This chain connects TRBV14 to TRBJ1-4; maybe TRBD1 (6 bases). The CDR3 extends over 17 amino acids. In germline, CDR1 is SGHDN, CDR2 FVKESK. V shed 5 bases and J shed 7 bases, with 23 bases lying between them. CDR3 region: CASSSPPVWGASEKLFF. The CDR3, as DNA: TGTGCCAGCAGCTCCCCCCCCGTGTGGGGGGCCAGTGAAAAACTGTTTTTT.

V usage is TRBV27 and J usage is TRBJ1-5, with no clear D. The germline gives CDR1 MNHEY, CDR2 SMNVEV (reference sequence). The CDR3 runs 18 residues. V gave up 4 bases and J gave up 0 bases, with 19 bases separating them. The CDR3 DNA reads TGTGCCAGCAGTTCATCACGGTGGGCTTCTTATAGCAATCAGCCCCAGCATTTT. Translated: CASSSSRWASYSNQPQHF.

Only a few counts were recorded for this clonotype. The CDR3 sequence is CASTLDASSTDTQYF. CDR3 nucleotides: TGTGCCAGTACACTAGACGCTTCTAGCACAGATACGCAGTATTTT. V usage is TRBV19 and J usage is TRBJ2-3; TRBD2 is a possible D gene (5 bases). With 7 bases removed from V and 0 bases from J, the gap between germline ends came to 14 bases. The CDR3 has 15 residues. The germline V gene has CDR1 LNHDA and CDR2 SQIVND (reference sequence).

This clonotype has a handful of counts. The CDR3 loop reads CSARELAGSYEQYF. Written as DNA, the CDR3 is TGCAGTGCTAGAGAACTAGCGGGCTCCTACGAGCAGTACTTC. This chain joins TRBV20-1 and TRBJ2-7, with 9 bases that match TRBD2. J lost 0 bases, V lost 0 bases, and 0 bases had no gene match. This CDR3 is 14 amino acids long. Germline CDR1 reads DFQATT; CDR2 reads SNEGSKA (reference sequence).

This clonotype was found a few times. The gene calls are TRBV19 and TRBJ1-1; no clear D. There are 13 residues in the CDR3. CDR1 and CDR2 (germline): LNHDA, SQIVND (reference sequence). V dropped 4 bases and J dropped 6 bases, with 12 bases sitting between them. This CDR3 reads CASSKLRVPEAFF. CDR3 DNA sequence: TGTGCCAGTAGTAAGTTGAGGGTCCCTGAAGCTTTCTTT. Together with reference TRBV19 and TRBJ1-1, the CDR3 gives the full variable domain: DGGITQSPKYLFRKEGQNVTLSCEQNLNHDAMYWYRQDPGQGLRLIYYSQIVNDFQKGDIAEGYSVSREKKESFPLTVTSAQKNPTAFYLCASSKLRVPEAFFGQGTRLTVV.

A remark on this clonotype: A much larger clone differs by one base, so this may be a read error. CDR3 bases: TGTGCCAGCAGCCAAGTCTTTGGGGAGAACACTGAAGCTCTCTTT. Protein product: CASSQVFGENTEALF. This chain connects TRBV4-2 to TRBJ1-1; no definite D call. CDR3 size: 15 residues. The germline V gene has CDR1 LGHNA and CDR2 YNFKEQ.

A note on this clonotype: This CDR3 fails to terminate in the conserved phenylalanine or tryptophan, so it likely reflects a read error. This chain uses TRBV3-1 with TRBJ2-3; weak D call: TRBD2 (6 bases). The CDR3 contains 16 residues. Trimming shortened V by 4 bases and J by 2 bases, and 16 bases separated the two germline ends. Germline V gene sequence: CDR1 LGHDT, CDR2 YNNKEL (reference sequence). The chain's CDR3 is CASSPYRDWTTDTQYL. The CDR3, as DNA: TGTGCCAGCAGCCCGTACCGGGACTGGACCACAGATACGCAGTATCTT.

This clonotype turned up a few times. The chain couples TRBV2 to TRBJ2-1; 10 bases align to TRBD2. J gave up 7 bases and V 5 bases, and 8 bases lay outside the gene matches. CDR1 is SNHLY and CDR2 is FYNNEI in the germline V gene. CDR3 length equals 15 residues. In nucleotides, the CDR3 is TGTGCCAGCAGTTATTTAGCGGGAGGAGGGAATGAGCAGTTCTTC. Its protein is CASSYLAGGGNEQFF.

Worth noting for this clonotype: This could be a read error, since a much larger clone is one nucleotide away. V is TRBV9 and J is TRBJ2-4, with D possibly matching TRBD2 (5 bases). The length of the CDR3 is 15 residues. The germline V gene encodes CDR1 SGDLS and CDR2 YYNGEE. The CDR3 DNA follows: TGTGCCAGCAGCGGTGGTGATAGCGCCAAAAACACTCAGTACTTC. Its protein is CASSGGDSAKNTQYF. Using reference TRBV9 and TRBJ2-4 for the parts outside the CDR3, the full variable domain is DSGVTQTPKHLITATGQRVTLRCSPRSGDLSVYWYQQSLDQGLQFLIQYYNGEERAKGNILERFSAQQFPDLHSELNLSSLELGDSALYFCASSGGDSAKNTQYFGAGTRLSVL.

The table lists this clonotype with a few counts. The rearrangement joins TRBV20-1 to TRBJ2-3; no definite D call. V lost 0 bases, J lost 8 bases, and 9 bases lay in between. CDR1 is DFQATT and CDR2 is SNEGSKA in the germline V gene (reference sequence). The CDR3 is 12 residues long. DNA for the CDR3: TGCAGTGCTAGAGATGGGGAAGGTACGCAGTATTTT. The encoded protein is CSARDGEGTQYF.

This clonotype was detected a few times. The V gene is TRBV27, the J gene TRBJ2-5; 16 bases fit TRBD2. The CDR3 length is 17 residues. The trim removed 3 bases at V and 5 bases at J, leaving 6 bases unmatched. Germline assignment: CDR1 MNHEY and CDR2 SMNVEV (reference sequence). The CDR3 DNA follows: TGTGCCAGCAGTTTCGGGACTAGCGGGAGGGCAAGGGAGACCCAGTACTTC. It encodes CASSFGTSGRARETQYF.

The chain has TRBV20-1 and TRBJ2-5; 15 bases are a match to TRBD2. The CDR3 length is 18 residues. CDR1 is DFQATT and CDR2 is SNEGSKA in the germline V gene (reference sequence). V was pared by 3 bases and J by 7 bases, with 15 bases of the junction left unmatched. In DNA form, the CDR3 reads TGCAGTGCTAGGGCCCGGACTAGCGGGAGGGGCCAGGACGGGACCCAGTACTTC. It is translated as CSARARTSGRGQDGTQYF.

This clonotype was found many times. The rearrangement uses TRBV7-2 and TRBJ1-1; 9 bases align to TRBD1. Germline trimming cut 5 bases from V and 0 bases from J; bases unmatched to any gene: 10. CDR1 is SGHTA, CDR2 FQGNSA, per germline. The CDR3 is 17 residues long. CDR3 protein: CASSPGDRVGLNTEAFF. The CDR3, as DNA: TGTGCCAGCAGCCCAGGGGACAGGGTAGGCTTGAACACTGAAGCTTTCTTT.

This clonotype was picked up many times. J is TRBJ2-3 and V is TRBV6-6; 9 positions agree with TRBD2. The CDR3 has 16 residues. The V gene's germline CDR1 is MNHNY and CDR2 SVGAGI (reference sequence). Trimming removed 6 bases from V and 6 bases from J; junction bases left unmatched: 13. CDR3 in DNA: TGTGCCAGCAGCCTCCTAAGCGGGGGGCCTCAGGATACGCAGTATTTT. It is translated as CASSLLSGGPQDTQYF.

The chain couples TRBV6-2 or TRBV6-3 to TRBJ2-7; the D is unclear. Trimming took off 2 bases at V and 5 bases at J, with 13 bases between the two ends. Germline V gives CDR1 MNHEY, CDR2 SVGEGT. The CDR3 is 14 residues long. CDR3 amino acids: CASSYLSIANEQYF. The CDR3 nucleotides are TGTGCCAGCAGTTACCTCTCTATAGCCAACGAGCAGTACTTC.

A remark on this clonotype: A much more abundant neighbour one base away suggests this may be a read error. This sequence joins TRBV10-3 and TRBJ2-3, with TRBD1 matching over 7 bases. Germline V gene lookup returns CDR1 ENHRY and CDR2 SYGVKD. The J segment lost 10 bases and the V segment lost 8 bases, leaving 6 bases of the junction unmatched. The CDR3 contains 11 residues. The DNA for the CDR3 is TGTGCCATCCGGCAGGGGGATTCGCAGTATTTT. This codes for CAIRQGDSQYF.

This chain joins TRBV29-1 and TRBJ1-1; D call uncertain. There are 11 residues in the CDR3. V lost 6 bases and J lost 4, with 9 bases in between. The germline V gene has CDR1 SQVTM and CDR2 ANQGSEA. The DNA of the CDR3 is TGCAGCGTGTTGAAGATCACTGAAGCTTTCTTT. It is translated as CSVLKITEAFF.